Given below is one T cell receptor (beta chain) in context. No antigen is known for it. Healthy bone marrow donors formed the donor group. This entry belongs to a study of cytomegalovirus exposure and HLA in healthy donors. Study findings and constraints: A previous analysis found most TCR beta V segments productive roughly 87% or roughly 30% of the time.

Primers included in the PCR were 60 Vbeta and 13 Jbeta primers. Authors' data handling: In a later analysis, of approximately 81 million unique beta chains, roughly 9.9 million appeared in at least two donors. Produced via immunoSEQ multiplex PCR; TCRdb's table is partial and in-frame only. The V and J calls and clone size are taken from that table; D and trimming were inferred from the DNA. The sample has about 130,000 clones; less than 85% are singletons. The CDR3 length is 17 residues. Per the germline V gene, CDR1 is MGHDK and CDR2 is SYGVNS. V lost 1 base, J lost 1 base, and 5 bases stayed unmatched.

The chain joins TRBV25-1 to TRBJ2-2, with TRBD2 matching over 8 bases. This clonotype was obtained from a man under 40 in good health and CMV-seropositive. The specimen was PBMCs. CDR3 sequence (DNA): TGTGCCAGCAGTGAATCAACCCTAGCGGGGAACACCGGGGAGCTGTTTTTT. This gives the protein CASSESTLAGNTGELFF. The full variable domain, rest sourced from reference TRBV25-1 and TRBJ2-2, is EADIYQTPRYLVIGTGKKITLECSQTMGHDKMYWYQQDPGMELHLIHYSYGVNSTEKGDLSSESTVSRIRTEHFPLTLESARPSHTSQYLCASSESTLAGNTGELFFGEGSRLTVL.